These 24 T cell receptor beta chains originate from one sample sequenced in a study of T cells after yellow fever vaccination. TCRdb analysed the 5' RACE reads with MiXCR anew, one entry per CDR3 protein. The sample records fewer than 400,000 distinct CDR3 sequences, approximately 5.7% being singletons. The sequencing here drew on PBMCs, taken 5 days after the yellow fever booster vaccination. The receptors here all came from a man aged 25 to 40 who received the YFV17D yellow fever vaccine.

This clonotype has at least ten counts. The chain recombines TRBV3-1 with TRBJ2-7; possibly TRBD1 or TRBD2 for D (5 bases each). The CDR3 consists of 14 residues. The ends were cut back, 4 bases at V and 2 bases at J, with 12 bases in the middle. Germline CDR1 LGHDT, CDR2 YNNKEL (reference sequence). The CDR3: CASSLRDGPYEQYF. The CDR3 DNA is TGTGCCAGCAGCCTACGGGACGGACCCTACGAGCAGTACTTC.

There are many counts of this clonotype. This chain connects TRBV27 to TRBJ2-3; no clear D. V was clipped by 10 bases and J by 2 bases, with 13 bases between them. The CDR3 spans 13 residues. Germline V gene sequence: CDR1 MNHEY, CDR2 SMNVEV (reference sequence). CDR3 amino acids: CAIRLLNTDTQYF. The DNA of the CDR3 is TGTGCCATCCGCCTCCTTAACACAGATACGCAGTATTTT.

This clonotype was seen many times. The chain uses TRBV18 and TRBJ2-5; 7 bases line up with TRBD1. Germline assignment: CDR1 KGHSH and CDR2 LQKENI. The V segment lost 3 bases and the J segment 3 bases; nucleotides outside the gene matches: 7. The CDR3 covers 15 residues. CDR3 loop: CASSPGRQGEETQYF. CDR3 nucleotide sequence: TGTGCCAGCTCACCCGGAAGACAGGGTGAAGAGACCCAGTACTTC.

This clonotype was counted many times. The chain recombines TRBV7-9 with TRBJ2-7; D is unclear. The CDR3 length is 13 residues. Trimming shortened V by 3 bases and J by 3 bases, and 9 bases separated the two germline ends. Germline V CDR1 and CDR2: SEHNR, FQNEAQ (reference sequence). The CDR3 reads CASSFGPYYEQYF. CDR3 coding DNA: TGTGCCAGCAGCTTTGGGCCTTACTACGAGCAGTACTTC.

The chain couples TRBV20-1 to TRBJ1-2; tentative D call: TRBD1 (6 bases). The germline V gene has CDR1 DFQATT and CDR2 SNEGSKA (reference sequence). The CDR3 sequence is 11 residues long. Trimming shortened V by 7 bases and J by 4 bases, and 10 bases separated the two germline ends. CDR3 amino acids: CSGRGGYGYTF. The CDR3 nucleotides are TGCAGTGGAAGAGGGGGCTATGGCTACACCTTC.

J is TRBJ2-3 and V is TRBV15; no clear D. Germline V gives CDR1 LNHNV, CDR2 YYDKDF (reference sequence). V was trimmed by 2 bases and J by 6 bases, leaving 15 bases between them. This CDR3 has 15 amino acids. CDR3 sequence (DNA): TGTGCCACCAGCAGACCGGGCGCTGCACCGGATACGCAGTATTTT. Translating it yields CATSRPGAAPDTQYF.

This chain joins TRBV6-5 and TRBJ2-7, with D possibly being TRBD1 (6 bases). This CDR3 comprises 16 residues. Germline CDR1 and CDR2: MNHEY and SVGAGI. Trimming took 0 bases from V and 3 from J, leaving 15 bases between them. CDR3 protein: CASSYSKGTGYYEQYF. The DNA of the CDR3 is TGTGCCAGCAGTTACTCGAAGGGAACAGGGTACTACGAGCAGTACTTC.

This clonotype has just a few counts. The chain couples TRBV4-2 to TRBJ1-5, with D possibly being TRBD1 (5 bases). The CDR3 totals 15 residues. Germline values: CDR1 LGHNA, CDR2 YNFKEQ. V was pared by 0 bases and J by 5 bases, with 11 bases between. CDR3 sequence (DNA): TGTGCCAGCAGCCAAGATGGGGCCATGGATCAGCCCCAGCATTTT. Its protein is CASSQDGAMDQPQHF.

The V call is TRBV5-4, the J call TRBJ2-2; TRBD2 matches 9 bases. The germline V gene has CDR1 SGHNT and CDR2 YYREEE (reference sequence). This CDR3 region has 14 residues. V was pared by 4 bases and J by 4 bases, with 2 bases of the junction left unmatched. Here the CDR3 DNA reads TGTGCCAGCAGCCGTAGCGGGAGCACCGGGGAGCTGTTTTTT. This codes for CASSRSGSTGELFF. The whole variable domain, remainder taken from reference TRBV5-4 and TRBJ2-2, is ETGVTQSPTHLIKTRGQQVTLRCSSQSGHNTVSWYQQALGQGPQFIFQYYREEENGRGNFPPRFSGLQFPNYSSELNVNALELDDSALYLCASSRSGSTGELFFGEGSRLTVL.

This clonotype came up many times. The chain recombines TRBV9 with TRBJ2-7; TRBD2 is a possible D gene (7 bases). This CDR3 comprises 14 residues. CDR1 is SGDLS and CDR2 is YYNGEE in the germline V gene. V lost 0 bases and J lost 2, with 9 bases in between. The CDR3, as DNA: TGTGCCAGCAGCGTAGGGGGGGGCACCTACGAGCAGTACTTC. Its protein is CASSVGGGTYEQYF.

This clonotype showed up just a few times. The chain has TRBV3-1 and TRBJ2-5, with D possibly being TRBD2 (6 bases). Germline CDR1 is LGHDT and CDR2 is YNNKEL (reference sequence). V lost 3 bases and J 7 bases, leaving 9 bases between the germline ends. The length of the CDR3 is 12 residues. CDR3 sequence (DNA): TGTGCCAGCAGCCAGATGGGAGGGACCCAGTACTTC. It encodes CASSQMGGTQYF.

The CDR3 DNA sequence: TGTGCCACCAGCAGTGCTCCGGGACAGTTGCCTAATGAAAAACTGTTTTTT. Translation: CATSSAPGQLPNEKLFF. J is TRBJ1-4 and V is TRBV15; 7 bases line up with TRBD1. Unmatched junction bases numbered 10, after V lost 3 bases and J lost 3 bases. The CDR3 has 17 amino acids. Germline values: CDR1 LNHNV, CDR2 YYDKDF (reference sequence).

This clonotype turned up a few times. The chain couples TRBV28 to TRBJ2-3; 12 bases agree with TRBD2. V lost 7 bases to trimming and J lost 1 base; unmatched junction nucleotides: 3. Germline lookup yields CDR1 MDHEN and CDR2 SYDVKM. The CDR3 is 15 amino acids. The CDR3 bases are TGTGCCAGCAAAGCTAGCGGGAGGGGCACAGATACGCAGTATTTT. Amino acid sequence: CASKASGRGTDTQYF.

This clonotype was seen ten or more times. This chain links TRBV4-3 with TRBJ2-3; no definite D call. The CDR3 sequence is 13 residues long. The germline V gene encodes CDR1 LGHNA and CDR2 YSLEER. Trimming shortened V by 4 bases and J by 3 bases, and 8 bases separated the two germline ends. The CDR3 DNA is TGCGCCAGCAGCCGGCGAGCAACAGATACGCAGTATTTT. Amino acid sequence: CASSRRATDTQYF.

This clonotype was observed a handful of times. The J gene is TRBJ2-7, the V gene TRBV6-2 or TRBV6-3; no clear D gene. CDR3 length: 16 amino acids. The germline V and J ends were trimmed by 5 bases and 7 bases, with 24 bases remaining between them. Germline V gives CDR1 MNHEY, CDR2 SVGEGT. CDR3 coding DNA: TGTGCCAGCAGTCGTTTTGGGCCAAGCCCCCTGGGGGAGCAGTACTTC. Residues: CASSRFGPSPLGEQYF.

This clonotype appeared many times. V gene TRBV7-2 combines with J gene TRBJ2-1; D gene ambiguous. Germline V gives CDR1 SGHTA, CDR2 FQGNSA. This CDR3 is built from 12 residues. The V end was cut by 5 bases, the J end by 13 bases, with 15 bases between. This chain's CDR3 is CASSTDGPQQFF. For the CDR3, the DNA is TGTGCCAGCAGCACAGACGGGCCCCAACAGTTCTTC.

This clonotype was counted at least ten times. This chain's CDR3 is CAITQSSYNEQFF. The CDR3 coding sequence is TGTGCCATCACCCAGAGCTCCTACAATGAGCAGTTCTTC. V gene TRBV10-3 combines with J gene TRBJ2-1; no definite D call. V lost 7 bases and J 0 bases, leaving 7 bases between the germline ends. CDR1 is ENHRY and CDR2 is SYGVKD in the germline V gene. The CDR3 is 13 amino acids.

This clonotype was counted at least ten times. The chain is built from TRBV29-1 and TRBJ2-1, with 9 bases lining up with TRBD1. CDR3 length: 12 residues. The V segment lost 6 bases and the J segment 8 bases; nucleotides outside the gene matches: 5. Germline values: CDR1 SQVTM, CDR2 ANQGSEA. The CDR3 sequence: CSVRQGGDEQFF. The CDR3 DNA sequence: TGCAGCGTCCGACAGGGGGGGGATGAGCAGTTCTTC.

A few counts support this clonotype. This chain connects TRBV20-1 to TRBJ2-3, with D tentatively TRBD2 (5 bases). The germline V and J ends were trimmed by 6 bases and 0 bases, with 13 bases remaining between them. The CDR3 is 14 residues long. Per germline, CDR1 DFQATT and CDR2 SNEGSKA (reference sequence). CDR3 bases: TGCAGTGCGCCCCGAGCGGCTAGCACAGATACGCAGTATTTT. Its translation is CSAPRAASTDTQYF.

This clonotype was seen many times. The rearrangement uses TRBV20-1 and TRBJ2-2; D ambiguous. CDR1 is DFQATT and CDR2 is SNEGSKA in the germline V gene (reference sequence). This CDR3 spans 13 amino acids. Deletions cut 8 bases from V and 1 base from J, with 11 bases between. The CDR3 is CSLVLQNTGELFF. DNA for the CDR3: TGCAGTTTAGTGCTCCAGAACACCGGGGAGCTGTTTTTT.

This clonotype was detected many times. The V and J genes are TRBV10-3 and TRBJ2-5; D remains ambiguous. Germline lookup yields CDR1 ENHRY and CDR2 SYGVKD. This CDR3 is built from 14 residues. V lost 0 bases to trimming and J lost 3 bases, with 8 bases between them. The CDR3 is CAISESNRKETQYF. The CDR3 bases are TGTGCCATCAGTGAGTCAAACAGAAAAGAGACCCAGTACTTC.

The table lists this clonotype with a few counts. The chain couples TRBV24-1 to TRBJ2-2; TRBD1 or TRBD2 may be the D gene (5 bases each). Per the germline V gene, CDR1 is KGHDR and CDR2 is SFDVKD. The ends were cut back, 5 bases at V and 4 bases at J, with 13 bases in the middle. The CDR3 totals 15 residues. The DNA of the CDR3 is TGTGCCACCAGTGTGGGGGAATACCCCACCGGGGAGCTGTTTTTT. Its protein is CATSVGEYPTGELFF.

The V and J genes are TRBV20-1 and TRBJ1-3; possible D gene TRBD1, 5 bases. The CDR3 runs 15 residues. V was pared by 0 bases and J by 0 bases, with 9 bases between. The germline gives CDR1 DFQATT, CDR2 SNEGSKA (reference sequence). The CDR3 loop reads CSARDSGSSGNTIYF. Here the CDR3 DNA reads TGCAGTGCTAGAGATTCAGGGAGCTCTGGAAACACCATATATTTT.

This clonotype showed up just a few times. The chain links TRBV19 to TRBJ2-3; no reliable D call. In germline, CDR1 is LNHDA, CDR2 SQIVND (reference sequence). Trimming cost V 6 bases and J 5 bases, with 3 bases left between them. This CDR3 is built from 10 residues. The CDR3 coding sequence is TGTGCCAGTAGGGGAGATACGCAGTATTTT. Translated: CASRGDTQYF.